This is a list of T cell receptor beta chains from one sample in a study of CD8 T cells in Susac syndrome. TCRdb re-derived calls from the immunoSEQ multiplex PCR reads in MiXCR, one entry per CDR3 protein. The sample has fewer than 350,000 distinct CDR3 sequences; 75% to 90% are singletons. Sequenced material: CD8+ T cells from PBMCs. Receptors were obtained from a human donor with multiple sclerosis. CDR3s include the opening cysteine and the closing phenylalanine or tryptophan. A D gene is named only where the DNA matches it firmly. A row's size may be missing; if present it is once, few, many or a size class.

CDR3: CSATLAPSGNEQYF
DNA: TGCAGTGCTACTCTAGCGCCGAGTGGCAACGAGCAGTACTTC
V: TRBV20-1
J: TRBJ2-7
D: .
size: few

CDR3: CASSYDGNSNQPQHF
DNA: TGTGCCAGTAGTTATGACGGAAATAGCAATCAGCCCCAGCATTTT
V: TRBV19
J: TRBJ1-5
D: .
size: .

CDR3: CASSLSTGGGQPQHF
DNA: TGTGCCAGCAGTTTATCTACAGGGGGTGGTCAGCCCCAGCATTTT
V: TRBV27
J: TRBJ1-5
D: TRBD1
size: few

CDR3: CASSSRDRGWNTEAFF
DNA: TGTGCCAGCAGCTCTCGGGACAGGGGGTGGAACACTGAAGCTTTCTTT
V: TRBV7-2
J: TRBJ1-1
D: TRBD1
size: .

CDR3: CASKGAFF
DNA: TGTGCCAGTAAGGGAGCTTTCTTT
V: TRBV2
J: TRBJ1-1
D: .
size: .

CDR3: CASSVTGLNTEAFF
DNA: TGTGCCAGCAGCGTGACAGGCTTGAACACTGAAGCTTTCTTT
V: TRBV14
J: TRBJ1-1
D: .
size: .

CDR3: CSARAGQSFNEQFF
DNA: TGCAGTGCTAGAGCCGGACAGTCTTTCAATGAGCAGTTCTTC
V: TRBV20-1
J: TRBJ2-1
D: .
size: .

CDR3: CASSSPPTETQYF
DNA: TGTGCCAGCAGCTCTCCTCCGACAGAGACCCAGTACTTC
V: TRBV7-9
J: TRBJ2-5
D: .
size: few

CDR3: CASSSPGLAGGEQYF
DNA: TGTGCCAGCAGCTCACCGGGACTAGCGGGAGGCGAGCAGTACTTC
V: TRBV12-3/TRBV12-4
J: TRBJ2-7
D: TRBD2
size: .

CDR3: CAWSVAPVAYEQYF
DNA: TGTGCCTGGAGTGTAGCCCCTGTGGCCTACGAGCAGTACTTC
V: TRBV30
J: TRBJ2-7
D: .
size: .

CDR3: CASSFPDRQETQYF
DNA: TGTGCCAGCAGCTTCCCAGACAGGCAAGAGACCCAGTACTTC
V: TRBV7-9
J: TRBJ2-5
D: .
size: .

CDR3: CASSEDGSTDTQYF
DNA: TGTGCCAGCAGTGAGGACGGGTCCACAGATACGCAGTATTTT
V: TRBV6-4
J: TRBJ2-3
D: .
size: once

CDR3: CATSRDRGTGTDTQYF
DNA: TGTGCCACCAGCAGAGACAGGGGAACGGGCACAGATACGCAGTATTTT
V: TRBV15
J: TRBJ2-3
D: .
size: .

CDR3: CASSWVGSGEQYF
DNA: TGTGCCAGCAGCTGGGTTGGTTCTGGCGAGCAGTACTTC
V: TRBV5-6
J: TRBJ2-7
D: .
size: .

CDR3: CASTHWRTEDF
DNA: TGTGCCAGCACCCACTGGAGGACAGAAGACTTC
V: TRBV12-3/TRBV12-4
J: TRBJ2-7
D: .
size: .

CDR3: CASTRNSIRDRGHEQYF
DNA: TGTGCCAGCACTCGCAACTCGATCCGGGACCGAGGACACGAGCAGTACTTC
V: TRBV27
J: TRBJ2-7
D: .
size: .

CDR3: CASKQGNQPQHF
DNA: TGTGCCAGTAAGCAGGGCAATCAGCCCCAGCATTTT
V: TRBV19
J: TRBJ1-5
D: .
size: .

CDR3: CASTLGLLNTEAFF
DNA: TGTGCCAGCACCTTAGGACTGTTGAACACTGAAGCTTTCTTT
V: TRBV12-3/TRBV12-4
J: TRBJ1-1
D: .
size: .

CDR3: CASSVGTSGNRNEQFF
DNA: TGTGCCAGCAGCGTCGGGACTAGCGGGAATAGAAATGAGCAGTTCTTC
V: TRBV7-6
J: TRBJ2-1
D: TRBD2
size: .

CDR3: CAWSGGNRQNEKLFF
DNA: TGTGCCTGGAGCGGGGGAAACAGACAAAATGAAAAACTGTTTTTT
V: TRBV30
J: TRBJ1-4
D: .
size: once

CDR3: CASSPMGLAPSTDTQYF
DNA: TGTGCCAGCTCACCAATGGGACTAGCGCCTAGCACAGATACGCAGTATTTT
V: TRBV18
J: TRBJ2-3
D: TRBD2
size: .

CDR3: CSAKLAGAGNEQFF
DNA: TGCAGCGCCAAACTAGCGGGAGCCGGCAATGAGCAGTTCTTC
V: TRBV29-1
J: TRBJ2-1
D: TRBD2
size: .

CDR3: CASSSSDSVGNEQFF
DNA: TGTGCCAGCAGCTCCTCGGACTCTGTTGGAAATGAGCAGTTCTTC
V: TRBV7-6
J: TRBJ2-1
D: .
size: once

CDR3: CASSVEGYGNQPQHF
DNA: TGTGCCAGCAGCGTAGAGGGATATGGCAATCAGCCCCAGCATTTT
V: TRBV9
J: TRBJ1-5
D: .
size: .

CDR3: CASSNRTVSHEQYF
DNA: TGTGCCAGCAGCAACCGGACAGTAAGCCACGAGCAGTACTTC
V: TRBV11-2
J: TRBJ2-7
D: .
size: .

CDR3: CSARVDNYNEQFF
DNA: TGCAGTGCTAGAGTGGACAATTACAATGAGCAGTTCTTC
V: TRBV20-1
J: TRBJ2-1
D: .
size: .

CDR3: CASSGAGVAGGLGEQYF
DNA: TGTGCCAGCAGTGGAGCAGGTGTAGCGGGAGGCCTAGGCGAGCAGTACTTC
V: TRBV25-1
J: TRBJ2-7
D: TRBD2
size: few

CDR3: CSVGTSEEAEAFF
DNA: TGCAGCGTCGGGACATCGGAGGAGGCTGAAGCTTTCTTT
V: TRBV29-1
J: TRBJ1-1
D: .
size: .

CDR3: CASSHGVGVASYEQYF
DNA: TGTGCCAGCAGCCATGGGGTGGGAGTGGCGTCCTACGAGCAGTACTTC
V: TRBV14
J: TRBJ2-7
D: .
size: .

CDR3: CASSPRLAGVPYNEQFF
DNA: TGTGCCAGTAGCCCCCGACTAGCGGGAGTCCCTTACAATGAGCAGTTCTTC
V: TRBV19
J: TRBJ2-1
D: TRBD2
size: .

CDR3: CASSYQGQYEQYF
DNA: TGTGCCAGCAGTTACCAGGGACAGTACGAGCAGTACTTC
V: TRBV12-3/TRBV12-4
J: TRBJ2-7
D: TRBD1
size: .

CDR3: CASSTLALGTEDYEQYF
DNA: TGTGCCAGTAGTACCCTCGCTTTGGGGACAGAAGACTACGAGCAGTACTTC
V: TRBV19
J: TRBJ2-7
D: TRBD1
size: .

CDR3: CASSAPGAGTSTDTQYF
DNA: TGTGCCAGCAGCGCCCCGGGAGCGGGAACTAGCACAGATACGCAGTATTTT
V: TRBV7-2
J: TRBJ2-3
D: TRBD2
size: .

CDR3: CASSPSSGETLMDEQFF
DNA: TGTGCCAGCAGTCCATCTAGCGGGGAGACTCTTATGGATGAGCAGTTCTTC
V: TRBV27
J: TRBJ2-1
D: TRBD2
size: .

CDR3: CSARDLALSSYEQYF
DNA: TGCAGTGCTAGAGATCTGGCGCTGAGCTCCTACGAGCAGTACTTC
V: TRBV20-1
J: TRBJ2-7
D: .
size: .

CDR3: CSADLDRVNTEAFF
DNA: TGCAGTGCCGACTTGGACAGGGTGAACACTGAAGCTTTCTTT
V: TRBV20-1
J: TRBJ1-1
D: TRBD1
size: .

CDR3: CASSLDRGLNQPQHF
DNA: TGTGCCAGCAGCTTAGACAGGGGCCTCAATCAGCCCCAGCATTTT
V: TRBV7-8
J: TRBJ1-5
D: TRBD1
size: .

CDR3: CASSLSSLAGTQDTQYF
DNA: TGTGCCAGCAGCTTATCGTCCCTAGCGGGAACCCAAGATACGCAGTATTTT
V: TRBV7-8
J: TRBJ2-3
D: TRBD2
size: .

CDR3: CASSPQGGDAEAFF
DNA: TGTGCCAGCAGCCCGCAGGGAGGTGACGCTGAAGCTTTCTTT
V: TRBV27
J: TRBJ1-1
D: .
size: .

CDR3: CASSLYGTSTYNEQFF
DNA: TGTGCCAGCAGCTTATATGGGACTAGCACTTACAATGAGCAGTTCTTC
V: TRBV7-3
J: TRBJ2-1
D: TRBD2
size: .

CDR3: CSVDGVAGGPSSYNEQFF
DNA: TGCAGCGTTGATGGGGTAGCGGGAGGGCCGAGCTCCTACAATGAGCAGTTCTTC
V: TRBV29-1
J: TRBJ2-1
D: TRBD2
size: .